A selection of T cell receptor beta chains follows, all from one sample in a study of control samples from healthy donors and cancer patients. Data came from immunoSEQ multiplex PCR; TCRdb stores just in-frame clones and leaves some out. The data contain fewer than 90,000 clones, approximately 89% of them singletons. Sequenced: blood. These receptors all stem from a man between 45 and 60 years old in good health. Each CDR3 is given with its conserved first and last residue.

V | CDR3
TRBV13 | CASSLGHQPQHF
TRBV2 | CASSAQGARSNQPQHF
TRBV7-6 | CASSLGHGGNQPQHF
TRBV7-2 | CASSLGSRSHQPQHF
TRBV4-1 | CASSPSGRANYGYTF
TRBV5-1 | CASSLGQINQPQHF
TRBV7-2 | CASSLYPSRYEQYF
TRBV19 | CASSVRQGTEAFF
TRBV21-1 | CASSNWDGHTEAFF
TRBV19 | CASSIRDRGHEQYF
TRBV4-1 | CASSLRFTGVQQDTQYF
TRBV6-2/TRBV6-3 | CASSPPGEAFF
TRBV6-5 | CASSSHSGGNIQYF
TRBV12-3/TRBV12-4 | CASSFQGNTEAFF
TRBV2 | CASSDPSVLKLFF
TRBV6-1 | CASSALVQGAGQKLFF
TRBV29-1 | CSVDAQGSYEQYF
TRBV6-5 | CASSYTIPLAGDEQYF
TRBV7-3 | CASSKTGGLTDTQYF
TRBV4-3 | CASSLGLNTEAFF